This T cell receptor beta chain derives from a study of cytomegalovirus exposure and HLA in healthy donors. The CDR3 length is 16 residues. Germline CDR1 reads SEHNR; CDR2 reads FQNEAQ (reference sequence). The J segment lost 3 bases and the V segment lost 5 bases, leaving 6 bases of the junction unmatched. The study ran its PCR with 60 Vbeta and 13 Jbeta primers. Here immunoSEQ multiplex PCR was the method, and the copy in TCRdb shows in-frame clones only, minus some. The profile shows hundreds of thousands of clones, more than 70% of them singletons. The clonotype comes from a boy aged 10-17 years in good health and CMV-seronegative. The sample consisted of PBMCs. This rearrangement joins TRBV7-9 to TRBJ2-7; TRBD2 agrees at 14 bases. Here the CDR3 reads CASSPTGTSGSYEQYF. DNA of the CDR3: TGTGCCAGCAGCCCGACCGGGACTAGCGGGAGCTACGAGCAGTACTTC.